What follows are 30 T cell receptor beta chains derived from one specimen sequenced in a study of blood T cell repertoires in COVID-19. The protocol was immunoSEQ multiplex PCR, while the TCRdb copy is restricted to in-frame clones and leaves out a portion. The sample carries about 210,000 clones, around 88% recorded once. The material sequenced was peripheral blood. The receptor set was obtained from a man younger than 35 with active or convalescent COVID-19.

The rearrangement joins TRBV19 to TRBJ1-4; D not resolved. CDR1 and CDR2 from the germline V gene are LNHDA and SQIVND (reference sequence). The CDR3 is 13 amino acids. Trimming pared 5 bases from V and 7 bases from J, leaving 11 bases between. CDR3 amino acids: CASSPLLIEKLFF. The CDR3 coding sequence is TGTGCCAGTAGTCCTCTCCTTATTGAAAAACTGTTTTTT.

V is TRBV10-3 and J is TRBJ2-1, with D possibly matching TRBD2 (6 bases). The CDR3 is 12 residues long. CDR1 is ENHRY and CDR2 is SYGVKD in the germline V gene. The V end lost 8 bases, the J end lost 7 bases, and 12 bases lay between the germline ends. CDR3 sequence: CAIAGLANEQFF. The CDR3 DNA reads as TGTGCCATCGCGGGATTAGCGAATGAGCAGTTCTTC.

This clone was picked up one time. The rearrangement joins TRBV5-6 to TRBJ2-1, with D uncertain. Germline V gene data show CDR1 as SGHDT and CDR2 as YYEEEE. The CDR3 contains 17 residues. Trimming cost V 1 base and J 3 bases, with 17 bases left between them. The CDR3 nucleotides are TGTGCCAGCAGCTTGAGGCCGGCGGCACTTATCTACAATGAGCAGTTCTTC. Translated: CASSLRPAALIYNEQFF.

V is TRBV3-1 (or the pseudogene TRBV3-2) and J is TRBJ1-2; D is perhaps TRBD1 (5 bases). Germline loops: CDR1 LGHDT, CDR2 YNNKEL (reference sequence). The V end lost 3 bases, the J end lost 3 bases, and 8 bases lay between the germline ends. The length of the CDR3 is 13 residues. The DNA of the CDR3 is TGTGCCAGCAGCCAGACAGTTTACTATGGCTACACCTTC. Residues: CASSQTVYYGYTF.

The chain is built from TRBV27 and TRBJ1-2; D gene unclear. The germline gives CDR1 MNHEY, CDR2 SMNVEV (reference sequence). V lost 3 bases to trimming and J lost 4 bases, with 12 bases between them. CDR3 length: 14 residues. The CDR3 DNA reads as TGTGCCAGCAGTTTTCAGGCCGGCTCCTATGGCTACACCTTC. Translated, it gives CASSFQAGSYGYTF.

The sample holds a few counts of this clone. It is unclear where the CDR3 begins or ends on the DNA, so no DNA is shown, and the CDR3 is as TCRdb lists it. The genes are TRBV19 and TRBJ1-1; TRBD1 is the table's D call, not checked against the DNA. CDR1 is LNHDA and CDR2 is SQIVND in the germline V gene (reference sequence). Inclusive of both ends, the CDR3 amounts to 13 amino acids. The CDR3 loop is CASTVGQGASGFF.

This chain joins TRBV27 and TRBJ2-1; 8 bases map to TRBD2. This CDR3 comprises 13 residues. V was clipped by 7 bases and J by 12 bases; unmatched bases: 11. Germline CDR1 MNHEY, CDR2 SMNVEV (reference sequence). The CDR3 DNA reads TGTGCCAGCACTAACAGACTAGCGTCGCGGCAGTTCTTC. It specifies CASTNRLASRQFF.

The V call is TRBV29-1, the J call TRBJ1-5; D gene uncertain. V was pared by 5 bases and J by 4 bases, with 9 bases between. Germline CDR1 reads SQVTM; CDR2 reads ANQGSEA. CDR3 size: 12 residues. CDR3 protein: CSVLSLNQPQHF. Here the CDR3 DNA reads TGCAGCGTTTTATCCCTTAATCAGCCCCAGCATTTT.

The chain uses TRBV5-6 and TRBJ1-5; D call uncertain. CDR1 is SGHDT, CDR2 YYEEEE, per germline. Trimming took 4 bases from V and 7 from J, leaving 12 bases between them. The CDR3 runs to 13 residues. Here the CDR3 reads CASSRFAGQPQHF. CDR3 DNA sequence: TGTGCCAGCAGCCGCTTCGCGGGACAGCCCCAGCATTTT.

The V and J genes are TRBV29-1 and TRBJ2-3; 7 bases agree with TRBD2. Germline V gives CDR1 SQVTM, CDR2 ANQGSEA. Trimming took 3 bases from V and 1 from J; bases not matched to a gene: 10. The CDR3 runs to 16 residues. CDR3 sequence: CSVDPIAGPGTDTQYF. CDR3 DNA sequence: TGCAGCGTTGATCCCATAGCGGGCCCCGGCACAGATACGCAGTATTTT.

The J gene is TRBJ1-2, the V gene TRBV19, with D perhaps matching TRBD1 (5 bases). Trimming left V 5 bases short and J 2 bases short, with 15 bases between. The germline gives CDR1 LNHDA, CDR2 SQIVND (reference sequence). The CDR3 sequence is 15 residues long. The CDR3 reads CASSGTQNLNYGYTF. For the CDR3, the DNA is TGTGCCAGTAGTGGGACTCAGAATCTCAACTATGGCTACACCTTC.

The chain joins TRBV2 to TRBJ2-3; tentatively, D is TRBD2 (5 bases). CDR1 SNHLY and CDR2 FYNNEI come from the germline V gene. The V end was cut by 8 bases, the J end by 4 bases, with 13 bases between. The CDR3 consists of 13 residues. For the CDR3, the DNA is TGTGCCAGCTTGGGCGGGCAAGCAGATACGCAGTATTTT. It is translated as CASLGGQADTQYF.

V is TRBV20-1 and J is TRBJ2-4; perhaps TRBD2 as D (6 bases). The CDR3 spans 11 residues. Trimming took 6 bases from V and 16 from J, leaving 19 bases between them. Germline CDR1 is DFQATT and CDR2 is SNEGSKA (reference sequence). CDR3 nucleotides: TGCAGTGCAAGGATGGTAGCGGCCCCTTACTTC. Translated: CSARMVAAPYF.

The chain employs TRBV7-8 and TRBJ2-2, with 7 nucleotides matching TRBD2. In germline, CDR1 is SGHVS, CDR2 FQNEAQ. This CDR3 is 17 amino acids long. Trimming removed 5 bases from V and 8 bases from J; junction bases left unmatched: 17. CDR3 sequence (DNA): TGTGCCAGCAGCCTCGGCTGGGGTAGCGGGCCTAGGGGGGAGCTGTTTTTT. Protein product: CASSLGWGSGPRGELFF.

This chain joins TRBV27 and TRBJ2-5, with TRBD2 as a possible D gene (6 bases). CDR1 MNHEY and CDR2 SMNVEV come from the germline V gene (reference sequence). The V end was cut by 5 bases, the J end by 4 bases, with 17 bases between. The CDR3 covers 15 residues. The CDR3 spells CASSQYLGGGETQYF. The DNA for the CDR3 is TGTGCCAGCAGTCAATATTTGGGAGGAGGAGAGACCCAGTACTTC.

The chain carries TRBV15 and TRBJ1-6; no clear D. Germline V gene data show CDR1 as LNHNV and CDR2 as YYDKDF (reference sequence). Trimming pared 7 bases from V and 0 bases from J, leaving 16 bases between. The CDR3 is 17 residues long. In nucleotides, the CDR3 is TGTGCCACCAACCCAACCGGACTGAGCTCCTATAATTCACCCCTCCACTTT. Translation gives CATNPTGLSSYNSPLHF. Supplemented by reference TRBV15 and TRBJ1-6, the full variable domain reads DAMVIQNPRYQVTQFGKPVTLSCSQTLNHNVMYWYQQKSSQAPKLLFHYYDKDFNNEADTPDNFQSRRPNTSFCFLDIRSPGLGDTAMYLCATNPTGLSSYNSPLHFGNGTRLTVT.

V is TRBV5-6 and J is TRBJ1-5, with unresolved D. The germline V gene encodes CDR1 SGHDT and CDR2 YYEEEE. The CDR3 has 16 amino acids. The V end was cut by 1 base, the J end by 7 bases, with 18 bases between. In DNA, the CDR3 is TGTGCCAGCAGCTTGTATAGGTTTGGGCTTAACCAGCCCCAGCATTTT. Translated: CASSLYRFGLNQPQHF.

The chain's CDR3 is CASTTSSGTVYEQYF. CDR3 sequence (DNA): TGTGCCAGCACAACCTCTAGCGGGACGGTATACGAGCAGTACTTC. The J gene is TRBJ2-7, the V gene TRBV27; 9 bases are a match to TRBD2. The CDR3 sequence is 15 residues long. Per the germline V gene, CDR1 is MNHEY and CDR2 is SMNVEV (reference sequence). The V and J ends lost 7 bases and 4 bases, in that order; junction bases with no gene match: 11.

V and J are TRBV7-3 and TRBJ1-1; D remains ambiguous. The V end was cut by 2 bases, the J end by 4 bases, with 11 bases between. CDR3 size: 14 residues. CDR1 is SGHTA, CDR2 FQGTGA, per germline. CDR3 amino acids: CASSLGSSVTEAFF. The DNA for the CDR3 is TGTGCCAGCAGCTTAGGTTCCAGCGTCACTGAAGCTTTCTTT. The full variable domain, with the rest looked up from reference TRBV7-3 and TRBJ1-1, is GAGVSQTPSNKVTEKGKYVELRCDPISGHTALYWYRQSLGQGPEFLIYFQGTGAADDSGLPNDRFFAVRPEGSVSTLKIQRTERGDSAVYLCASSLGSSVTEAFFGQGTRLTVV.

The chain combines TRBV4-2 with TRBJ2-1, with D perhaps TRBD1 (5 bases). This CDR3 comprises 15 residues. Trimming removed 4 bases at V and 5 bases at J, with 15 bases between. Germline CDR1 is LGHNA and CDR2 is YNFKEQ. CDR3 sequence reads: CASSLRVLGDNEQFF. CDR3 sequence (DNA): TGTGCCAGCAGCCTCCGGGTATTAGGGGACAATGAGCAGTTCTTC.

The rearrangement uses TRBV10-2 and TRBJ1-2, with D hard to call. CDR3 length equals 14 residues. V was clipped by 0 bases and J by 4 bases, with 9 bases between them. Germline-derived CDR1 and CDR2 are WSHSY and SAAADI. Here the CDR3 reads CASSESEIFYGYTF. The DNA of the CDR3 is TGCGCCAGCAGTGAGTCAGAGATATTCTATGGCTACACCTTC.

J is TRBJ1-2 and V is TRBV28, with 7 bases fitting TRBD1. J lost 4 bases, V lost 4 bases, and 6 bases had no gene match. The CDR3 length is 14 residues. Germline lookup yields CDR1 MDHEN and CDR2 SYDVKM. This CDR3 is CASSSGQRLYGYTF. The CDR3 DNA follows: TGTGCCAGCAGTTCGGGACAGCGACTCTATGGCTACACCTTC.

This clone was picked up one time. The V gene is TRBV30, the J gene TRBJ2-5; a weak D match, TRBD1 (6 bases). V was trimmed by 7 bases and J by 2 bases, leaving 17 bases between them. This CDR3 has 14 amino acids. Germline lookup yields CDR1 GTSNPN and CDR2 SVGIG (reference sequence). DNA for the CDR3: TGTGCCTTGAACCAGGGGCTGGGGCAAGAGACCCAGTACTTC. This translates into CALNQGLGQETQYF.

The chain is built from TRBV5-4 and TRBJ1-1, with 7 bases lining up with TRBD1. Germline trimming cut 0 bases from V and 4 bases from J; bases unmatched to any gene: 9. The CDR3 extends over 16 amino acids. Per the germline V gene, CDR1 is SGHNT and CDR2 is YYREEE (reference sequence). CDR3: CASSLAKGAKSTEAFF. CDR3 bases: TGTGCCAGCAGCTTGGCGAAGGGGGCTAAGAGCACTGAAGCTTTCTTT.

The genes are TRBV3-1 (or the pseudogene TRBV3-2) and TRBJ2-2; 8 positions agree with TRBD2. Germline trimming cut 0 bases from V and 4 bases from J; bases unmatched to any gene: 7. The germline CDR1 and CDR2 sequences are LGHDT and YNNKEL (reference sequence). The CDR3 runs 17 residues. This CDR3 reads CASSQDWGREGTGELFF. CDR3 DNA sequence: TGTGCCAGCAGCCAAGATTGGGGACGGGAGGGCACCGGGGAGCTGTTTTTT.

V gene TRBV7-2 combines with J gene TRBJ2-5; tentative D call: TRBD1 (5 bases). This CDR3 is 14 amino acids long. V lost 7 bases and J 2 bases, leaving 14 bases between the germline ends. Germline V gene sequence: CDR1 SGHTA, CDR2 FQGNSA. CDR3 bases: TGTGCCAGCACCGCTGGGGCCCGACAAGAGACCCAGTACTTC. The encoded protein is CASTAGARQETQYF.

This rearrangement joins TRBV6-2 or TRBV6-3 to TRBJ1-2; tentatively, D is TRBD1 (6 bases). Germline loops: CDR1 MNHEY, CDR2 SVGEGT. The CDR3 has 13 amino acids. V lost 2 bases and J 7 bases, leaving 11 bases between the germline ends. Here the CDR3 reads CASSYGGATGYTF. The CDR3 nucleotides read TGTGCCAGCAGTTACGGGGGGGCGACTGGCTACACCTTC.

The genes are TRBV6-5 and TRBJ1-2; tentatively, D is TRBD1 (5 bases). V was shortened by 5 bases and J by 8 bases, with 15 bases between the two germline ends. The length of the CDR3 is 13 residues. CDR1 is MNHEY and CDR2 is SVGAGI in the germline V gene. CDR3 DNA sequence: TGTGCCAGCAGTCGGCAGGGCCCCGGGGGCTACACCTTC. The encoded protein is CASSRQGPGGYTF.

The CDR3 bases are TGTGCCAGCAGCTTAGGGACAGCGAACACTGAAGCTTTCTTT. It is translated as CASSLGTANTEAFF. This chain links TRBV7-8 with TRBJ1-1; weak D call: TRBD1 (6 bases). Per the germline V gene, CDR1 is SGHVS and CDR2 is FQNEAQ. V gave up 1 base and J gave up 1 base, with 7 bases separating them. This CDR3 has 14 amino acids.

The gene calls are TRBV5-6 and TRBJ1-2, with 10 bases that match TRBD1. The J segment lost 3 bases and the V segment lost 0 bases, leaving 2 bases of the junction unmatched. CDR1 is SGHDT, CDR2 YYEEEE, per germline. CDR3 size: 15 residues. The CDR3, as DNA: TGTGCCAGCAGCTTGGCAGGACAGGGGGACTATGGCTACACCTTC. Translating it yields CASSLAGQGDYGYTF.